This TCR beta chain emerged from a study of tumor-infiltrating lymphocytes in primary liver carcinoma. Study background: There were tumors of stage T1-T3 N0M0, each 4.2 to 10 cm across. Study-wide findings and caveats: Blood fell significantly below tumors in its top-250-clone fraction (p = 0.039).

With approximately 470 ng total RNA as template and a constant-region primer, TCR beta cDNA was made. Generation of the TCR beta libraries relied on three nested multiplex PCR rounds using slightly modified ARM-PCR. TRBV1-TRBV30 forward and Cbeta reverse primers drove the first two roughly 11-cycle rounds. TCRdb used MiXCR to reprocess the multiplex PCR reads, holding one entry per CDR3 protein. The data show 100,000 to 150,000 distinct CDR3 sequences, with 50% to 65% seen just once and roughly a tenth held by the top ten. Co-extraction of RNA and DNA was performed on about 19-32 mg of unsorted bulk tissue. With regard to this clonotype: Antigen specificity is unknown.

V shed 6 bases and J 2 bases; nucleotides not matched to a gene: 14. Per germline, CDR1 SGHAT and CDR2 FQNNGV. The CDR3 sequence is 17 residues long. This sequence was found in a woman aged 60-75 years with primary liver carcinoma and hepatitis B virus infection. The sample comprised liver tumor tissue from sampling region 1. Subset in this sample: tumor region T1, superior pole. The genes are TRBV11-2 and TRBJ2-5; 8 positions match TRBD2. The CDR3: CASSLSPGLVAQETQYF. CDR3 coding DNA: TGTGCCAGCAGTTTATCCCCGGGACTAGTGGCACAAGAGACCCAGTACTTC.